The 28 T cell receptor beta chains listed next were all sequenced from one sample in a study of response to subunit inactivated influenza vaccine. TCRdb reprocessed the RT-PCR reads via MiXCR and lists one record per CDR3 protein. The table records more than 150,000 distinct CDR3 sequences, about 10% of them present only once. The sample was CD8+ T cells sorted from PBMCs, taken roughly 24 months after vaccination. The receptor set was obtained from a man aged 45-69 years who received an inactivated influenza vaccine.

This clonotype was counted only a few times. The CDR3 region is CASSYSYSHEQYF. The DNA of the CDR3 is TGTGCCAGCAGTTACTCTTACAGCCACGAGCAGTACTTC. The rearrangement uses TRBV6-2 or TRBV6-3 and TRBJ2-7; no reliable D call. The V end lost 0 bases, the J end lost 5 bases, and 8 bases lay between the germline ends. Germline loops: CDR1 MNHEY, CDR2 SVGEGT. This CDR3 comprises 13 residues.

The chain links TRBV7-9 to TRBJ2-1; 8 nucleotides align to TRBD2. Trimming took 5 bases from V and 4 from J; bases not matched to a gene: 4. Germline loops: CDR1 SEHNR, CDR2 FQNEAQ (reference sequence). This CDR3 is built from 14 residues. The CDR3 nucleotides are TGTGCCAGCAGCCCCCAGCGGGGGTACAATGAGCAGTTCTTC. Protein: CASSPQRGYNEQFF.

This clonotype was counted between two and nine times. The CDR3 bases are TGTGCCATCAGTGAGTCGATGGTCCCGGAGAGGGCCTCTGGGGCCAACGTCCTGACTTTC. Translated: CAISESMVPERASGANVLTF. This sequence joins TRBV10-3 and TRBJ2-6; perhaps TRBD2 as D (5 bases). The CDR3 is 20 amino acids. The V end was cut by 0 bases, the J end by 0 bases, with 18 bases between. CDR1 and CDR2 from the germline V gene are ENHRY and SYGVKD.

The CDR3 loop is CASSVAGAHIHEQFF. The CDR3 DNA is TGTGCCAGCAGCGTAGCGGGAGCCCACATCCATGAGCAGTTCTTC. The V and J genes are TRBV9 and TRBJ2-1; D is perhaps TRBD2 (6 bases). Trimming cost V 0 bases and J 8 bases, with 15 bases left between them. There are 15 residues in the CDR3. Germline CDR1 and CDR2: SGDLS and YYNGEE.

This chain links TRBV5-5 with TRBJ2-1; D not certain. The ends were cut back, 4 bases at V and 4 bases at J, with 12 bases in the middle. The CDR3 totals 14 residues. Germline-derived CDR1 and CDR2 are SGHKS and YYEKEE (reference sequence). Here the CDR3 DNA reads TGTGCCAGCAGCAAACGGATCCAGTACAATGAGCAGTTCTTC. Translating gives CASSKRIQYNEQFF.

The V gene is TRBV11-2, the J gene TRBJ2-7; 13 bases are shared with TRBD2. The germline gives CDR1 SGHAT, CDR2 FQNNGV. This CDR3 region has 15 residues. With 5 bases clipped from V and 4 bases from J, the junction kept 5 bases outside the gene matches. CDR3 in amino acids: CASSHGTSGNYEQYF. The CDR3, as DNA: TGTGCCAGCAGCCACGGGACTAGCGGGAATTACGAGCAGTACTTC.

This clonotype was seen a few times. A much larger clone differs from this one at a single base, so this may be a read error. The chain employs TRBV4-2 and TRBJ2-5; D is perhaps TRBD1 or TRBD2 (5 bases each). V was clipped by 1 base and J by 4 bases, with 13 bases between them. Germline V gene data show CDR1 as LGHNA and CDR2 as YNFKEQ. CDR3 size: 15 residues. Here the CDR3 reads CASSQGRDGPETQYF. The CDR3 DNA reads TGTGCCAGCAGCCAAGGTCGGGACGGGCCAGAGACCCAGTACTTC.

The chain has TRBV2 and TRBJ2-2; D is uncertain. The CDR3 sequence is 13 residues long. Deletions cut 5 bases from V and 5 bases from J, with 9 bases between. Germline CDR1 and CDR2: SNHLY and FYNNEI. The CDR3 sequence: CASSPFGTGELFF. CDR3 sequence (DNA): TGTGCCAGCAGTCCGTTTGGGACCGGGGAGCTGTTTTTT. The full variable domain, rest sourced from reference TRBV2 and TRBJ2-2, is EPEVTQTPSHQVTQMGQEVILRCVPISNHLYFYWYRQILGQKVEFLVSFYNNEISEKSEIFDDQFSVERPDGSNFTLKIRSTKLEDSAMYFCASSPFGTGELFFGEGSRLTVL.

This sequence joins TRBV4-1 and TRBJ1-2, with TRBD1 matching over 10 bases. The CDR3 runs 15 residues. Germline V gene sequence: CDR1 MGHRA, CDR2 YSYEKL. The junction had 5 bases not matched to a gene; V was cut back by 3 bases and J by 4 bases. The CDR3 nucleotides are TGCGCCAGCAGCCAGCAGACAGGGGGCGGCTATGGCTACACCTTC. Translation gives CASSQQTGGGYGYTF.

This clonotype was picked up many times. J is TRBJ1-1 and V is TRBV10-3; D possibly corresponds to TRBD1 (6 bases). The CDR3 runs 16 residues. Trimming removed 2 bases from V and 4 bases from J, with 17 bases in between. From germline, CDR1 is ENHRY and CDR2 SYGVKD. Here the CDR3 DNA reads TGTGCCATCAGTGAGGATTTCCAGGGGCCGAGCACTGAAGCTTTCTTT. It yields the protein CAISEDFQGPSTEAFF.

This clonotype appeared many times. CDR3 nucleotide sequence: TGTGCCAGCAGTAGGACAGTGAGCTCCTACAATGAGCAGTTCTTC. This gives the protein CASSRTVSSYNEQFF. The J gene is TRBJ2-1, the V gene TRBV6-2 or TRBV6-3; D possibly corresponds to TRBD1 (6 bases). There are 15 residues in the CDR3. Germline loops: CDR1 MNHEY, CDR2 SVGEGT. Trimming took 5 bases from V and 0 from J, leaving 11 bases between them.

This clonotype has more than one count but fewer than ten. The V and J genes are TRBV4-3 and TRBJ2-5, with D perhaps TRBD1 (6 bases). Germline V lookup: CDR1 LGHNA, CDR2 YSLEER. This CDR3 contains 18 residues. Trimming pared 0 bases from V and 3 bases from J, leaving 20 bases between. DNA for the CDR3: TGCGCCAGCAGCCAAGACTTAACACCAGGGGATAAAAAAGAGACCCAGTACTTC. It codes for CASSQDLTPGDKKETQYF.

This clonotype was recorded a few times. V gene TRBV7-9 combines with J gene TRBJ2-5; a possible D gene is TRBD2 (5 bases). The germline V gene encodes CDR1 SEHNR and CDR2 FQNEAQ (reference sequence). The CDR3 loop spans 15 amino acids. V lost 3 bases to trimming and J lost 4 bases, with 15 bases between them. The CDR3 DNA reads as TGTGCCAGCAGCTTGGACCGGGGAGAGCGAGAGACCCAGTACTTC. It is translated as CASSLDRGERETQYF.

The sample holds a few counts of this clonotype. CDR3 amino acids: CASSSWTDRDNSPLHF. Here the CDR3 DNA reads TGTGCCAGCAGCTCCTGGACGGACAGAGATAATTCACCCCTCCACTTT. The chain has TRBV7-8 and TRBJ1-6; D might be TRBD1 (6 bases). The V and J ends lost 4 bases and 5 bases respectively, with 15 bases between them. CDR3 length: 16 amino acids. Germline V gives CDR1 SGHVS, CDR2 FQNEAQ.

V and J are TRBV9 and TRBJ2-7, with D possibly matching TRBD2 (5 bases). CDR1 and CDR2 (germline): SGDLS, YYNGEE. V gave up 0 bases and J gave up 2 bases, with 12 bases separating them. The CDR3 spans 15 residues. CDR3 protein: CASSVGVSGTYEQYF. DNA for the CDR3: TGTGCCAGCAGCGTAGGGGTAAGCGGAACCTACGAGCAGTACTTC.

This clonotype appeared a few times. The chain employs TRBV12-3 or TRBV12-4 and TRBJ1-1; D is ambiguous. The V gene lost 1 base and the J gene lost 4 bases, with 7 bases spanning the gap. This CDR3 is built from 13 residues. The CDR3 spells CASSLVVGTEAFF. CDR3 DNA: TGTGCCAGCAGTTTAGTTGTCGGCACTGAAGCTTTCTTT.

This chain joins TRBV20-1 and TRBJ1-1; D is perhaps TRBD1 (5 bases). In germline, CDR1 is DFQATT, CDR2 SNEGSKA (reference sequence). CDR3 length: 12 amino acids. Between the trimmed V and J ends, which lost 7 bases and 4 bases, there was a span of 13 bases. The CDR3 protein is CSDFPGGTEAFF. For the CDR3, the DNA is TGCAGTGACTTCCCGGGGGGCACTGAAGCTTTCTTT.

The V and J genes are TRBV23-1 and TRBJ2-1; 12 nucleotides match TRBD2. TRBV23-1 is designated an ORF whose function remains uncertain. The CDR3 consists of 14 residues. Losses at the gene ends were 8 bases for V and 10 bases for J; bases not matched to a gene: 9. The CDR3 region has the DNA TGCGCCAGCTGGACTAGCGGGACCCCTCTGGAGCAGTTCTTC. It codes for CASWTSGTPLEQFF.

The J gene is TRBJ2-1, the V gene TRBV2; no clear D gene. The CDR3 runs 10 residues. The V gene's germline CDR1 is SNHLY and CDR2 FYNNEI. Trimming took off 6 bases at V and 5 bases at J, with 2 bases between the two ends. The CDR3 here is CASSHNEQFF. The CDR3 bases are TGTGCCAGCAGCCACAATGAGCAGTTCTTC.

The rearrangement links TRBV6-1 to TRBJ2-2, with 9 bases identical to TRBD2. The CDR3 is made up of 17 amino acids. V was clipped by 6 bases and J by 0 bases; unmatched bases: 8. From germline, CDR1 is MNHNS and CDR2 SASEGT. CDR3 loop: CASSFGSGGTNTGELFF. In DNA form, the CDR3 reads TGTGCCAGCAGCTTTGGAAGCGGGGGGACGAACACCGGGGAGCTGTTTTTT.

The V call is TRBV11-3, the J call TRBJ2-1; possibly TRBD1 for D (6 bases). Trimming left V 2 bases short and J 7 bases short, with 12 bases between. Germline V CDR1 and CDR2: SGHNT, YENEEA. The CDR3 is made up of 14 amino acids. CDR3 sequence reads: CASSLWGTHNEQFF. The CDR3 DNA sequence: TGTGCCAGCAGCTTATGGGGGACACATAATGAGCAGTTCTTC.

This clonotype was recorded many times. The chain has TRBV20-1 and TRBJ2-7, with D unclear. V was trimmed by 2 bases and J by 1 base, leaving 9 bases between them. This CDR3 is 13 amino acids long. In germline, CDR1 is DFQATT, CDR2 SNEGSKA (reference sequence). The CDR3 nucleotides read TGCAGTGCTAGAAAGACTGCATCCTACGAGCAGTACTTC. It encodes CSARKTASYEQYF.

This clonotype came up many times. This chain connects TRBV3-1 to TRBJ1-2; 7 bases map to TRBD1. The CDR3 runs to 14 residues. Trimming cost V 4 bases and J 6 bases; bases outside gene matches: 8. Germline CDR1 and CDR2: LGHDT and YNNKEL (reference sequence). The CDR3 loop is CASSLMTGTHGYTF. Here the CDR3 DNA reads TGTGCCAGCAGCCTAATGACAGGGACCCATGGCTACACCTTC.

The J gene is TRBJ2-7, the V gene TRBV2; D remains unclear. Looked up from germline, CDR1 is SNHLY and CDR2 is FYNNEI. CDR3 length: 14 amino acids. Trimming left V 3 bases short and J 6 bases short, with 15 bases between. The CDR3 loop reads CASSESPGALEQYF. The DNA of the CDR3 is TGTGCCAGCAGTGAGTCCCCCGGCGCCCTCGAGCAGTACTTC.

Ten or more counts support this clonotype. The J gene is TRBJ1-2, the V gene TRBV5-6; D is uncertain. The CDR3 sequence is 13 residues long. Trimming left V 0 bases short and J 2 bases short, with 5 bases between. The germline V gene has CDR1 SGHDT and CDR2 YYEEEE. The CDR3 sequence is CASSLAENYGYTF. The DNA of the CDR3 is TGTGCCAGCAGCTTGGCAGAAAACTATGGCTACACCTTC.

The table lists this clonotype with a few counts. The chain joins TRBV27 to TRBJ1-1, with unresolved D. With 5 bases removed from V and 4 bases from J, the gap between germline ends came to 14 bases. The CDR3 length is 14 residues. Germline CDR1 MNHEY, CDR2 SMNVEV (reference sequence). CDR3 loop: CASSLQPGGTEAFF. The CDR3 coding sequence is TGTGCCAGCAGTCTCCAGCCGGGAGGCACTGAAGCTTTCTTT.

This clonotype was observed a handful of times. The chain joins TRBV15 to TRBJ2-1; perhaps TRBD2 as D (6 bases). Germline V gene data show CDR1 as LNHNV and CDR2 as YYDKDF (reference sequence). The CDR3 totals 14 residues. V lost 5 bases, J lost 4 bases, and 12 bases lay in between. The DNA for the CDR3 is TGTGCCACCAGCTTGCGGGACGAATACAATGAGCAGTTCTTC. This gives the protein CATSLRDEYNEQFF.

There are a few counts of this clonotype. Possible read error: a much larger clone is one base away. The chain is built from TRBV6-6 and TRBJ1-2; possible D gene TRBD1, 6 bases. Looked up from germline, CDR1 is MNHNY and CDR2 is SVGAGI (reference sequence). Deletions cut 6 bases from V and 4 bases from J, with 12 bases between. The CDR3 is 13 residues long. CDR3 residues: CASSPRGVYGYTF. In DNA form, the CDR3 reads TGTGCCAGCAGCCCCAGGGGAGTCTATGGCTACACCTTC.